The 28 T cell receptor beta chains given below trace back to one sample, sequenced in a study of blood T cell repertoires in COVID-19. The assay was immunoSEQ multiplex PCR, and TCRdb's table has in-frame clones only and misses some. The sample lists roughly 130,000 clones, 84% seen once, with 9.5% to 15% in the top ten. The sequenced sample consisted of peripheral blood. The origin of the receptors is a woman aged 25-40 years who had recovered from COVID-19.

V and J are TRBV18 and TRBJ1-6; 8 nucleotides match TRBD1. Germline assignment: CDR1 KGHSH and CDR2 LQKENI. The V gene end was trimmed by 6 bases and the J gene end by 10 bases; junction bases not matched to a gene: 11. The CDR3 spans 15 residues. The CDR3 loop is CASSTGVRFGSPLHF. The CDR3 coding sequence is TGTGCCAGCTCGACAGGGGTCAGGTTTGGATCACCCCTCCACTTT. Combining the CDR3 with reference TRBV18 and TRBJ1-6 gives the whole variable domain NAGVMQNPRHLVRRRGQEARLRCSPMKGHSHVYWYRQLPEEGLKFMVYLQKENIIDESGMPKERFSAEFPKEGPSILRIQQVVRGDSAAYFCASSTGVRFGSPLHFGNGTRLTVT.

Only one count was recorded for this clone. The chain links TRBV12-1 to TRBJ2-3; the table's D call, TRBD1, has no DNA check behind it. TRBV12-1 is assigned pseudogene status. The CDR3 runs 14 residues. CDR3 region: CASSFAAETDTQYF. In DNA, the CDR3 is TGTGCCAGCAGCTTTGCGGCCGAAACAGATACGCAGTATTTT.

The chain couples TRBV6-5 to TRBJ1-3; D not certain. Germline V gives CDR1 MNHEY, CDR2 SVGAGI. CDR3 length: 14 residues. The V end was cut by 10 bases, the J end by 1 base, with 14 bases between. The CDR3 loop is CATVPGGSGNTIYF. The CDR3 DNA is TGTGCCACGGTCCCTGGAGGTTCTGGAAACACCATATATTTT.

The chain carries TRBV6-5 and TRBJ1-4; the D gene is possibly TRBD1 (5 bases). V lost 0 bases and J 7 bases, leaving 12 bases between the germline ends. Germline CDR1 is MNHEY and CDR2 is SVGAGI. The CDR3 runs 15 residues. CDR3 nucleotide sequence: TGTGCCAGCAGTTACTCGGGAGGGGCCGGTGAAAAACTGTTTTTT. The encoded protein is CASSYSGGAGEKLFF.

The chain uses TRBV7-7 and TRBJ2-2, with a weak D call TRBD2 (5 bases). Germline CDR1 reads SSHAT; CDR2 reads FNYEAQ (reference sequence). This CDR3 region has 14 residues. The CDR3 region has the DNA TGTGCTAGTAAAAGCGGCCCGAACACCGGGGAGCTGTTTTTT. Protein sequence: CASKSGPNTGELFF.

The V gene is TRBV7-8, the J gene TRBJ1-5, with a tentative D call TRBD1 (5 bases). With 5 bases removed from V and 6 bases from J, the gap between germline ends came to 11 bases. The CDR3 is 13 amino acids. The germline gives CDR1 SGHVS, CDR2 FQNEAQ. CDR3 region: CASSPRVGQPQHF. The CDR3 DNA follows: TGTGCCAGCAGCCCCAGGGTTGGTCAGCCCCAGCATTTT.

This chain uses TRBV19 with TRBJ2-2, with 11 bases lining up with TRBD2. The CDR3 has 16 residues. With 3 bases clipped from V and 6 bases from J, the junction kept 6 bases outside the gene matches. The germline V gene has CDR1 LNHDA and CDR2 SQIVND (reference sequence). The CDR3 region is CASSIGLAGGSGELFF. CDR3 in DNA: TGTGCCAGTAGTATCGGGCTAGCGGGAGGATCCGGGGAGCTGTTTTTT.

This clone was counted ten times or more. The rearrangement uses TRBV11-2 and TRBJ1-2; a weak D match, TRBD1 (5 bases). Looked up from germline, CDR1 is SGHAT and CDR2 is FQNNGV. The CDR3 is 14 amino acids. The V end lost 2 bases, the J end lost 2 bases, and 9 bases lay between the germline ends. The DNA for the CDR3 is TGTGCCAGCAGCTTACAGGGTGGCAACTATGGCTACACCTTC. Its protein is CASSLQGGNYGYTF.

The V and J genes are TRBV18 and TRBJ2-1; 9 nucleotides match TRBD2. This CDR3 spans 16 amino acids. Germline V CDR1 and CDR2: KGHSH, LQKENI. V shed 1 base and J 4 bases; nucleotides not matched to a gene: 5. CDR3: CASSPRPSGIYNEQFF. The CDR3 DNA is TGTGCCAGCTCACCACGTCCTAGCGGGATATACAATGAGCAGTTCTTC.

The CDR3 here is CASSVAGGSQETQYF. In DNA form, the CDR3 reads TGTGCCAGTAGCGTAGCGGGGGGATCACAAGAGACCCAGTACTTC. The chain couples TRBV19 to TRBJ2-5; 10 bases match TRBD2. The V and J ends lost 6 bases and 2 bases, in that order; junction bases with no gene match: 6. Germline loops: CDR1 LNHDA, CDR2 SQIVND (reference sequence). This CDR3 spans 15 amino acids.

The V call is TRBV15, the J call TRBJ1-4, with D uncertain. This CDR3 has 16 amino acids. CDR1 is LNHNV and CDR2 is YYDKDF in the germline V gene (reference sequence). Trimming took 0 bases from V and 1 from J, leaving 9 bases between them. CDR3 sequence (DNA): TGTGCCACCAGCAGAGATCGCGGGTTAACTAATGAAAAACTGTTTTTT. It codes for CATSRDRGLTNEKLFF. Complete variable domain (other parts from reference TRBV15 and TRBJ1-4): DAMVIQNPRYQVTQFGKPVTLSCSQTLNHNVMYWYQQKSSQAPKLLFHYYDKDFNNEADTPDNFQSRRPNTSFCFLDIRSPGLGDTAMYLCATSRDRGLTNEKLFFGSGTQLSVL.

The chain combines TRBV7-3 with TRBJ2-7; TRBD2 matches 13 bases. Germline-derived CDR1 and CDR2 are SGHTA and FQGTGA. CDR3 size: 15 residues. V was clipped by 5 bases and J by 6 bases; unmatched bases: 7. CDR3 sequence: CASSIGLAGAGEQYF. CDR3 DNA sequence: TGTGCCAGCAGCATAGGACTAGCGGGAGCGGGCGAGCAGTACTTC.

The gene calls are TRBV11-2 and TRBJ2-1; 9 nucleotides match TRBD2. Germline V CDR1 and CDR2: SGHAT, FQNNGV. The V segment lost 5 bases and the J segment 1 base; nucleotides outside the gene matches: 6. The CDR3 has 16 residues. CDR3 loop: CASSLLSGRSYNEQFF. The CDR3, as DNA: TGTGCCAGCAGCCTCCTCAGCGGGAGGTCCTACAATGAGCAGTTCTTC.

The genes are TRBV3-1 (or the pseudogene TRBV3-2) and TRBJ1-1, with D perhaps TRBD1 (5 bases). The length of the CDR3 is 13 residues. V dropped 6 bases and J dropped 5 bases, with 13 bases sitting between them. Germline V CDR1 and CDR2: LGHDT, YNNKEL (reference sequence). The DNA for the CDR3 is TGTGCCAGCAGACCATCGGGGGGAACTGAAGCTTTCTTT. Protein sequence: CASRPSGGTEAFF.

The chain is built from TRBV27 and TRBJ2-7, with D tentatively TRBD2 (5 bases). The germline V gene encodes CDR1 MNHEY and CDR2 SMNVEV (reference sequence). The CDR3 sequence is 14 residues long. The ends were cut back, 5 bases at V and 1 base at J, with 12 bases in the middle. The DNA for the CDR3 is TGTGCCAGCAGTCAACTAGTGGATTCCTACGAGCAGTACTTC. It is translated as CASSQLVDSYEQYF.

V usage is TRBV30 and J usage is TRBJ1-5; D ambiguous. Germline CDR1 reads GTSNPN; CDR2 reads SVGIG (reference sequence). There are 13 residues in the CDR3. V lost 2 bases to trimming and J lost 2 bases, with 7 bases between them. The CDR3 sequence: CAWSPRGNQPQHF. The CDR3 DNA is TGTGCCTGGAGTCCGAGGGGCAATCAGCCCCAGCATTTT.

This clone was found once. The V and J genes are TRBV19 and TRBJ1-4; no firm D call. CDR1 and CDR2 from the germline V gene are LNHDA and SQIVND (reference sequence). This CDR3 is 14 amino acids long. V was shortened by 6 bases and J by 3 bases, with 11 bases between the two germline ends. CDR3 nucleotide sequence: TGTGCCAGTAGCCGACTCGGCCCTAATGAAAAACTGTTTTTT. Translating it yields CASSRLGPNEKLFF.

This sequence joins TRBV4-1 and TRBJ2-7; D unclear. Trimming removed 1 base from V and 3 bases from J, with 16 bases in between. The CDR3 runs 16 residues. Germline CDR1 is MGHRA and CDR2 is YSYEKL. Here the CDR3 reads CASSQGFGLSLYEQYF. Written as DNA, the CDR3 is TGCGCCAGCAGCCAAGGTTTTGGTCTTAGTCTCTACGAGCAGTACTTC.

This chain connects TRBV5-4 to TRBJ2-1; 9 nucleotides line up with TRBD2. Germline V gene data show CDR1 as SGHNT and CDR2 as YYREEE (reference sequence). Trimming removed 0 bases from V and 11 bases from J; junction bases left unmatched: 6. The CDR3 consists of 14 residues. The CDR3 sequence: CASSLESGGNKQFF. The CDR3 nucleotides are TGTGCCAGCAGCTTGGAAAGCGGGGGGAACAAGCAGTTCTTC.

The chain is built from TRBV29-1 and TRBJ2-1; D uncertain. This CDR3 is 12 amino acids long. From germline, CDR1 is SQVTM and CDR2 ANQGSEA. V lost 0 bases and J 6 bases, leaving 6 bases between the germline ends. The CDR3 nucleotides are TGCAGCGTTGAAGATTTCGGCAATGAGCAGTTCTTC. It translates to CSVEDFGNEQFF.

V and J are TRBV27 and TRBJ1-2, with 7 bases that match TRBD1. V was pared by 4 bases and J by 4 bases, with 3 bases of the junction left unmatched. The CDR3 is made up of 13 amino acids. From germline, CDR1 is MNHEY and CDR2 SMNVEV (reference sequence). CDR3 region: CASSSRDSYGYTF. CDR3 DNA: TGTGCCAGCAGTTCCCGGGACAGCTATGGCTACACCTTC.

V usage is TRBV18 and J usage is TRBJ2-3; TRBD1 agrees at 8 bases. This CDR3 is 18 amino acids long. With V trimmed by 2 bases and J by 0 bases, 10 bases remained unmatched. Germline CDR1 KGHSH, CDR2 LQKENI. This chain's CDR3 is CASSPVTGGPYSTDTQYF. DNA of the CDR3: TGTGCCAGCTCACCAGTCACAGGGGGTCCCTATAGCACAGATACGCAGTATTTT. Based on the CDR3 plus reference TRBV18 and TRBJ2-3, the full variable domain is NAGVMQNPRHLVRRRGQEARLRCSPMKGHSHVYWYRQLPEEGLKFMVYLQKENIIDESGMPKERFSAEFPKEGPSILRIQQVVRGDSAAYFCASSPVTGGPYSTDTQYFGPGTRLTVL.

The chain links TRBV6-1 to TRBJ1-3, with D unresolved. The germline gives CDR1 MNHNS, CDR2 SASEGT. This CDR3 has 16 amino acids. Trimming stripped 2 bases from V and 0 bases from J, with 11 bases between. The CDR3 DNA sequence: TGTGCCAGCAGTGAATTGGAGGGAAGCTCTGGAAACACCATATATTTT. This codes for CASSELEGSSGNTIYF.

In its sample, this clone was seen a few times. This chain connects TRBV5-4 to TRBJ2-2; 9 bases map to TRBD2. This CDR3 is 15 amino acids long. From germline, CDR1 is SGHNT and CDR2 YYREEE (reference sequence). Trimming took 0 bases from V and 6 from J; bases not matched to a gene: 3. The CDR3 loop reads CASSLALAGAGELFF. The CDR3 DNA reads as TGTGCCAGCAGCTTGGCCTTAGCGGGAGCCGGGGAGCTGTTTTTT.

The gene calls are TRBV6-1 and TRBJ2-5; tentatively, D is TRBD1 (5 bases). The CDR3 covers 14 residues. Between the trimmed V and J ends, which lost 0 bases and 5 bases, there was a span of 10 bases. Germline loops: CDR1 MNHNS, CDR2 SASEGT. In DNA form, the CDR3 reads TGTGCCAGCAGTGAAGCGCAGGGATTTGAGACCCAGTACTTC. It encodes CASSEAQGFETQYF.

This chain uses TRBV6-5 with TRBJ2-7; the match to TRBD2 covers 7 bases. CDR1 and CDR2 from the germline V gene are MNHEY and SVGAGI. This CDR3 has 15 amino acids. V trimming: 0 bases; J trimming: 5 bases; junction bases outside the gene matches: 7. The CDR3 DNA reads as TGTGCCAGCAGTTACTCGGGGGGGAGTAACGACGAGCAGTACTTC. It specifies CASSYSGGSNDEQYF.

The chain joins TRBV5-1 to TRBJ1-6; D remains ambiguous. Germline V CDR1 and CDR2: SGHRS, YFSETQ. V was trimmed by 0 bases and J by 10 bases, leaving 14 bases between them. The CDR3 runs 15 residues. The CDR3 DNA reads as TGCGCCAGCAGCTTGGGACGGGGTGGCCCATCACCCCTCCACTTT. Its translation is CASSLGRGGPSPLHF.

The chain couples TRBV6-5 to TRBJ1-5, with no clear D. The germline gives CDR1 MNHEY, CDR2 SVGAGI. V shed 2 bases and J shed 5 bases, with 7 bases lying between them. The CDR3 has 13 amino acids. DNA for the CDR3: TGTGCCAGCAGTTACGCTATTCATCAGCCCCAGCATTTT. This sequence encodes CASSYAIHQPQHF.